The 25 T cell receptor beta chains in this list originate from one sample, sequenced in a study of blood T cell repertoires in COVID-19 (dated by TCRdb to the early 2020s). The receptor library was made with the immunoSEQ multiplex PCR assay. TCRdb stores this immuneACCESS table with in-frame sequences only. Part of the clones is absent; in the studies checked, under half of the shortfall reflects unresolved V genes, and no reason is known for the rest. Across this sample there are about 130,000 clones, with 70% to 90% seen only once. The ten largest clones capture over 10% of the sample. Sequenced material: peripheral blood. Source of these receptors: a human donor in a cohort sampled during active COVID-19.

The chain carries TRBV3-1 (or the pseudogene TRBV3-2) and TRBJ2-6; TRBD2 agrees at 11 bases. This CDR3 is built from 18 residues. The V gene end was trimmed by 0 bases and the J gene end by 3 bases; junction bases not matched to a gene: 4. The germline CDR1 and CDR2 sequences are LGHDT and YNNKEL (reference sequence). The CDR3, as DNA: TGTGCCAGCAGCCAAGAAACGCTAGCGGGGGGTGGGGCCAACGTCCTGACTTTC. Translated: CASSQETLAGGGANVLTF.

This clone was recorded a few times. V gene TRBV10-3 combines with J gene TRBJ2-5; 8 bases fit TRBD1. The CDR3 has 14 amino acids. Germline V gene data show CDR1 as ENHRY and CDR2 as SYGVKD. V was pared by 6 bases and J by 2 bases, with 5 bases of the junction left unmatched. This CDR3 is CAIRDTGGQETQYF. The CDR3, as DNA: TGTGCCATCAGGGATACAGGGGGACAAGAGACCCAGTACTTC.

The J gene is TRBJ1-5, the V gene TRBV2; 9 bases are a match to TRBD1. The CDR3 is 15 residues long. The J segment lost 6 bases and the V segment lost 8 bases, leaving 11 bases of the junction unmatched. CDR1 is SNHLY and CDR2 is FYNNEI in the germline V gene. DNA of the CDR3: TGTGCCAGCTCTTTGGAGGTACAGGGGGCTCAGCCCCAGCATTTT. Translation gives CASSLEVQGAQPQHF.

The CDR3 sequence: CASTRNGVRGYTF. The DNA for the CDR3 is TGTGCCAGCACCAGAAACGGGGTCCGGGGCTACACCTTC. The V and J genes are TRBV12-3 or TRBV12-4 and TRBJ1-2, with unresolved D. This CDR3 contains 13 residues. Trimming removed 7 bases from V and 8 bases from J, with 17 bases in between.

The rearrangement joins TRBV12-3 or TRBV12-4 to TRBJ2-7; no reliable D call. Trimming shortened V by 3 bases and J by 0 bases, and 6 bases separated the two germline ends. The CDR3 length is 13 residues. The CDR3 DNA reads TGTGCCAGCAGTTTTGGCAGCTCCTACGAGCAGTACTTC. Protein sequence: CASSFGSSYEQYF.

J is TRBJ1-1 and V is TRBV7-6; 8 positions match TRBD1. Trimming took 1 base from V and 4 from J; bases not matched to a gene: 5. CDR1 and CDR2 (germline): SGHVS, FNYEAQ. The CDR3 is 15 residues long. In nucleotides, the CDR3 is TGTGCCAGCAGCTTAGGGACAGGGACGACCACTGAAGCTTTCTTT. It specifies CASSLGTGTTTEAFF.

This clone is a singleton in its sample. This sequence joins TRBV30 and TRBJ1-3; D not certain. V lost 4 bases, J lost 0 bases, and 7 bases lay in between. The germline V gene encodes CDR1 GTSNPN and CDR2 SVGIG (reference sequence). The CDR3 runs 13 residues. In DNA form, the CDR3 reads TGTGCCTGGAAACTCGGCTCTGGAAACACCATATATTTT. Its protein is CAWKLGSGNTIYF.

The rearrangement uses TRBV19 and TRBJ1-5; D perhaps matches TRBD1 (5 bases). The V gene's germline CDR1 is LNHDA and CDR2 SQIVND (reference sequence). The length of the CDR3 is 16 residues. V lost 2 bases, J lost 0 bases, and 11 bases lay in between. CDR3 DNA: TGTGCCAGTAGTATAAGTCAGGGATATAGCAATCAGCCCCAGCATTTT. Its translation is CASSISQGYSNQPQHF.

This chain connects TRBV10-2 to TRBJ1-2, with D perhaps matching TRBD1 (5 bases). This CDR3 is 15 amino acids long. Germline loops: CDR1 WSHSY, CDR2 SAAADI. V was trimmed by 3 bases and J by 4 bases, leaving 15 bases between them. CDR3 amino acids: CASSEPGLPSYGYTF. Here the CDR3 DNA reads TGCGCCAGCAGTGAACCAGGGTTGCCGAGCTATGGCTACACCTTC.

The chain joins TRBV9 to TRBJ2-7, with a tentative D call TRBD2 (6 bases). V shed 4 bases and J shed 7 bases, with 24 bases lying between them. The CDR3 consists of 16 residues. CDR1 is SGDLS and CDR2 is YYNGEE in the germline V gene. The CDR3 DNA sequence: TGTGCCAGCAGCCTCGCCGTGGGCGGCCGAGCGGGTGAGCAGTACTTC. It specifies CASSLAVGGRAGEQYF. The full variable domain, with the rest looked up from reference TRBV9 and TRBJ2-7, is DSGVTQTPKHLITATGQRVTLRCSPRSGDLSVYWYQQSLDQGLQFLIQYYNGEERAKGNILERFSAQQFPDLHSELNLSSLELGDSALYFCASSLAVGGRAGEQYFGPGTRLTVT.

The rearrangement links TRBV4-1 to TRBJ1-2; TRBD1 is a possible D gene (6 bases). The CDR3 extends over 16 amino acids. The V gene lost 0 bases and the J gene lost 4 bases, with 15 bases spanning the gap. Germline-derived CDR1 and CDR2 are MGHRA and YSYEKL. In DNA form, the CDR3 reads TGCGCCAGCAGCCAAGATCGGACAGCTAAGAGCTATGGCTACACCTTC. It translates to CASSQDRTAKSYGYTF.

The chain links TRBV5-1 to TRBJ2-7; 8 bases match TRBD1. Losses at the gene ends were 2 bases for V and 6 bases for J; bases not matched to a gene: 16. CDR1 is SGHRS and CDR2 is YFSETQ in the germline V gene. The CDR3 is made up of 17 amino acids. The CDR3 DNA follows: TGCGCCAGCAGCTTCGGTAACTCCGGGACAGGAGCTGGCGAGCAGTACTTC. As protein: CASSFGNSGTGAGEQYF.

V and J are TRBV19 and TRBJ1-1, with 7 bases aligning to TRBD1. J was trimmed by 3 bases and V by 9 bases; bases with no gene match: 7. Germline lookup yields CDR1 LNHDA and CDR2 SQIVND (reference sequence). The CDR3 is made up of 13 amino acids. CDR3 bases: TGTGCCAGCAGAAGACAGGGAGACACTGAAGCTTTCTTT. This sequence encodes CASRRQGDTEAFF. Variable domain in full (rest from reference TRBV19 and TRBJ1-1): DGGITQSPKYLFRKEGQNVTLSCEQNLNHDAMYWYRQDPGQGLRLIYYSQIVNDFQKGDIAEGYSVSREKKESFPLTVTSAQKNPTAFYLCASRRQGDTEAFFGQGTRLTVV.

This chain joins TRBV5-4 and TRBJ2-7; 13 bases are a match to TRBD2. Germline values: CDR1 SGHNT, CDR2 YYREEE (reference sequence). J gave up 6 bases and V 4 bases, and 13 bases lay outside the gene matches. CDR3 length: 17 amino acids. CDR3 DNA: TGTGCCAGCAGCCTGGGACTAGCGGGGCAGGGGTACATCGAGCAGTACTTC. The encoded protein is CASSLGLAGQGYIEQYF.

This chain uses TRBV6-5 with TRBJ1-2; 8 nucleotides match TRBD1. The trim removed 6 bases at V and 8 bases at J, leaving 8 bases unmatched. CDR1 and CDR2 from the germline V gene are MNHEY and SVGAGI. The CDR3 covers 13 residues. CDR3 coding DNA: TGTGCCAGCAGCCAGAGACAGGGGCAGGGCTACACCTTC. Encoded protein: CASSQRQGQGYTF.

The V gene is TRBV4-2, the J gene TRBJ1-6, with D possibly TRBD1 on 6 matching bases. This CDR3 is 15 amino acids long. Trimming took off 1 base at V and 10 bases at J, with 14 bases between the two ends. Germline V gene sequence: CDR1 LGHNA, CDR2 YNFKEQ. CDR3 nucleotides: TGTGCCAGCAGCCAAGGGGTGACAGGATTATCACCCCTCCACTTT. Protein sequence: CASSQGVTGLSPLHF.

This sequence joins TRBV19 and TRBJ1-5, with a weak D call TRBD1 (5 bases). V was cut by 1 base and J by 4 bases, with 8 bases left in between. Germline V gene data show CDR1 as LNHDA and CDR2 as SQIVND (reference sequence). This CDR3 region has 14 residues. The CDR3 is CASSIAGGNQPQHF. The CDR3 DNA reads TGTGCCAGTAGTATAGCCGGGGGAAATCAGCCCCAGCATTTT.

The J gene is TRBJ2-1, the V gene TRBV19; 8 positions agree with TRBD2. V was clipped by 5 bases and J by 1 base; unmatched bases: 4. The CDR3 is 15 residues long. The V gene's germline CDR1 is LNHDA and CDR2 SQIVND (reference sequence). The DNA of the CDR3 is TGTGCCAGTAGTCCCCAGCGGGGGTCCTACAATGAGCAGTTCTTC. It is translated as CASSPQRGSYNEQFF.

The chain carries TRBV13 and TRBJ1-1; D uncertain. CDR1 is PRHDT and CDR2 is FYEKMQ in the germline V gene (reference sequence). There are 13 residues in the CDR3. V gave up 3 bases and J gave up 3 bases, with 8 bases separating them. The CDR3 DNA reads as TGTGCCAGCAGCTTTCGCCCGGACACTGAAGCTTTCTTT. Its protein is CASSFRPDTEAFF. The whole variable domain, filled in from reference TRBV13 and TRBJ1-1, reads AAGVIQSPRHLIKEKRETATLKCYPIPRHDTVYWYQQGPGQDPQFLISFYEKMQSDKGSIPDRFSAQQFSDYHSELNMSSLELGDSALYFCASSFRPDTEAFFGQGTRLTVV.

The genes are TRBV3-1 (or the pseudogene TRBV3-2) and TRBJ2-6, with 9 bases matching TRBD2. The V segment lost 6 bases and the J segment 0 bases; nucleotides outside the gene matches: 9. The CDR3 extends over 18 amino acids. Germline V gene sequence: CDR1 LGHDT, CDR2 YNNKEL (reference sequence). In nucleotides, the CDR3 is TGTGCCAGCAGTCATCCTACGCGGGGGGGCTCTGGGGCCAACGTCCTGACTTTC. Translated: CASSHPTRGGSGANVLTF.

CDR3 sequence reads: CASNPGGTYEQYF. The CDR3, as DNA: TGTGCCAGCAACCCAGGGGGGACCTACGAGCAGTACTTC. The chain has TRBV6-5 and TRBJ2-7; possibly TRBD1 for D (7 bases). This CDR3 comprises 13 residues. Germline CDR1 is MNHEY and CDR2 is SVGAGI. Trimming removed 7 bases at V and 2 bases at J, with 12 bases between.

This chain uses TRBV5-5 with TRBJ2-1; D call uncertain. CDR3 length: 11 residues. Germline CDR1 is SGHKS and CDR2 is YYEKEE (reference sequence). The germline V and J ends were trimmed by 4 bases and 5 bases, with 4 bases remaining between them. As DNA, the CDR3 is TGTGCCAGCAGCATCGACAATGAGCAGTTCTTC. Its translation: CASSIDNEQFF. The whole variable domain, remainder taken from reference TRBV5-5 and TRBJ2-1, is DAGVTQSPTHLIKTRGQQVTLRCSPISGHKSVSWYQQVLGQGPQFIFQYYEKEERGRGNFPDRFSARQFPNYSSELNVNALLLGDSALYLCASSIDNEQFFGPGTRLTVL.

This clone was observed a handful of times. This chain uses TRBV5-1 with TRBJ2-7; possibly TRBD1 for D (6 bases). Germline-derived CDR1 and CDR2 are SGHRS and YFSETQ. The V and J ends lost 2 bases and 4 bases respectively, with 16 bases between them. This CDR3 is 15 amino acids long. This chain's CDR3 is CASSFSARGQYEQYF. The CDR3 bases are TGCGCCAGCAGCTTCTCTGCCAGGGGACAATACGAGCAGTACTTC. Drawing the rest from reference TRBV5-1 and TRBJ2-7, the complete variable domain is KAGVTQTPRYLIKTRGQQVTLSCSPISGHRSVSWYQQTPGQGLQFLFEYFSETQRNKGNFPGRFSGRQFSNSRSEMNVSTLELGDSALYLCASSFSARGQYEQYFGPGTRLTVT.

This clone was seen only a few times. The gene calls are TRBV3-1 (or the pseudogene TRBV3-2) and TRBJ1-1; no clear D. Germline V gives CDR1 LGHDT, CDR2 YNNKEL (reference sequence). There are 12 residues in the CDR3. With 2 bases removed from V and 12 bases from J, the gap between germline ends came to 13 bases. The CDR3 DNA sequence: TGTGCCAGCAGCCAATCAGAGGTAGCGCCTTTCTTT. Translating it yields CASSQSEVAPFF.

The V call is TRBV7-6, the J call TRBJ1-2; no firm D call. V shed 1 base and J shed 2 bases, with 11 bases lying between them. CDR1 and CDR2 from the germline V gene are SGHVS and FNYEAQ. CDR3 length: 15 residues. This CDR3 reads CASSLGTGINYGYTF. As DNA, the CDR3 is TGTGCCAGCAGCTTAGGGACGGGGATCAACTATGGCTACACCTTC.